This entry describes one T cell receptor (beta chain). CDR3 length: 14 amino acids. Germline V CDR1 and CDR2: SNHLY, FYNNEI. Between the trimmed V and J ends, which lost 6 bases and 4 bases, there was a span of 14 bases. This sample was taken from a study of blood T cell repertoires in COVID-19. Turning to the study itself: COVID-19 samples collected from the United States, Italy and Spain covered acute and convalescent phases. The analysed material was cDNA or gDNA that came from T cells, B-cell-depleted T cells, or PBMCs.

In the source study's methods: Estimation of nucleated cell counts was performed using reference gene primer amplification. The method was immunoSEQ multiplex PCR; TCRdb's version includes in-frame clones alone and lacks a portion of them. Clone size and the V and J calls come from that table; the DNA yielded D and trimming. The data contain about 230,000 clones, around 78% of them singletons. The gene calls are TRBV2 and TRBJ2-3; D is unclear. The receptor's source is a woman between 70 and 85 years old with active or convalescent COVID-19. The sample taken for sequencing was peripheral blood. In nucleotides, the CDR3 is TGTGCCAGCAGAAGTTTCGACTCGGCAGATACGCAGTATTTT. Protein product: CASRSFDSADTQYF.